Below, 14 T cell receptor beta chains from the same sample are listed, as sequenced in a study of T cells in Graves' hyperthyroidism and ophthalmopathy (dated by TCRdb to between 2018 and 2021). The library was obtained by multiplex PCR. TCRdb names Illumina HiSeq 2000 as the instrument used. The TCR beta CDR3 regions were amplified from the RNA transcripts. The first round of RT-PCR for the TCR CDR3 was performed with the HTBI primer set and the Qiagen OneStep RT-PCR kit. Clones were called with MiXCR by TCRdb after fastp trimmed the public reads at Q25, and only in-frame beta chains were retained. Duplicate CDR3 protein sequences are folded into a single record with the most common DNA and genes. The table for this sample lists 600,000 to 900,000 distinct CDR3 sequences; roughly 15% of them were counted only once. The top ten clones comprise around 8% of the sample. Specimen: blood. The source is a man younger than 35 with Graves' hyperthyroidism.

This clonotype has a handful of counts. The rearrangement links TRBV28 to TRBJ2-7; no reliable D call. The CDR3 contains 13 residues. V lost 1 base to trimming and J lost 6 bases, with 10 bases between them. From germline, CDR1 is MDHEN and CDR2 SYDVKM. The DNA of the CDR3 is TGTGCCAGCAGTTTATTTGGCAGTACCGAGCAGTACTTC. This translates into CASSLFGSTEQYF.

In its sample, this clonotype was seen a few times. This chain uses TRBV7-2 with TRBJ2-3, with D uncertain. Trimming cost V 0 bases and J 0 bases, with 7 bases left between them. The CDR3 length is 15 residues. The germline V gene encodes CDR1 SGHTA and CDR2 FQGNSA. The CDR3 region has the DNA TGTGCCAGCAGCTTAGCTCTATGGAGCACAGATACGCAGTATTTT. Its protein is CASSLALWSTDTQYF.

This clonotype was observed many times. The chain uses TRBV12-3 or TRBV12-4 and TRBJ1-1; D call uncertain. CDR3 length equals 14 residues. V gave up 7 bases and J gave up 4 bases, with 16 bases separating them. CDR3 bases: TGTGCCAGCATCCTGACACGACGGGGCACTGAAGCTTTCTTT. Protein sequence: CASILTRRGTEAFF.

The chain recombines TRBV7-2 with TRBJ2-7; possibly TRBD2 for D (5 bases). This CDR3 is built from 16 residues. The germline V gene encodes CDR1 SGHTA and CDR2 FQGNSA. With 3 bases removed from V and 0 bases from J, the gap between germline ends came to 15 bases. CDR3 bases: TGTGCCAGCAGCTTTTCGAGCGGCACCATCTCCTACGAGCAGTACTTC. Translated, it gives CASSFSSGTISYEQYF.

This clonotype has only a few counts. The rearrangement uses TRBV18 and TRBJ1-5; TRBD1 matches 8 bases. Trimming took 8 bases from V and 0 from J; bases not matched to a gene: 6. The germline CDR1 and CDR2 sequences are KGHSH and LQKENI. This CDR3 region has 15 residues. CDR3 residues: CASKGQANSNQPQHF. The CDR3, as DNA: TGTGCCAGCAAGGGACAGGCAAATAGCAATCAGCCCCAGCATTTT.

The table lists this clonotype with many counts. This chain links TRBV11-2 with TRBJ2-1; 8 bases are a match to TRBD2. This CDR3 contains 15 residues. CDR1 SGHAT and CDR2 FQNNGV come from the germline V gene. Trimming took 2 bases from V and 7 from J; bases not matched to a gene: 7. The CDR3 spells CASSLQAGVWNEQFF. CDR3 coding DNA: TGTGCCAGCAGCTTACAAGCGGGGGTTTGGAATGAGCAGTTCTTC.

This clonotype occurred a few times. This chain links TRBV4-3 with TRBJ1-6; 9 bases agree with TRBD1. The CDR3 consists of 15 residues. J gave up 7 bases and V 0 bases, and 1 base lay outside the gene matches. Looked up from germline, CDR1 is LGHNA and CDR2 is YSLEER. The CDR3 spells CASSQETGGNSPLHF. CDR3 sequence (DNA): TGCGCCAGCAGCCAAGAGACAGGGGGAAATTCACCCCTCCACTTT.

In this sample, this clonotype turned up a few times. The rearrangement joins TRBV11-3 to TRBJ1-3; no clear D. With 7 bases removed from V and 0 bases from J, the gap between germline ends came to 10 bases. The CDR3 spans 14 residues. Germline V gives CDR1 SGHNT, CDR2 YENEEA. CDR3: CASKPHLSGNTIYF. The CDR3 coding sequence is TGTGCCAGCAAACCACACCTCTCTGGAAACACCATATATTTT.

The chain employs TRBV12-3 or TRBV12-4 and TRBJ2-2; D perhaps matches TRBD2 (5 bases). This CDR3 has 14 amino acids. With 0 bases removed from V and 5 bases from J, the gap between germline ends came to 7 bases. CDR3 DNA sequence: TGTGCCAGCAGTTTAGCGGACTTAACCGGGGAGCTGTTTTTT. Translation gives CASSLADLTGELFF.

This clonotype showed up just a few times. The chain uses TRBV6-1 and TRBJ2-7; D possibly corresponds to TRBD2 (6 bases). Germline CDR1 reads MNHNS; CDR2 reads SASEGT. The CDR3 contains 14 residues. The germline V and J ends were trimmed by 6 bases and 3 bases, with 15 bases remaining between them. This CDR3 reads CASRVTGAFYEQYF. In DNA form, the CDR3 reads TGTGCCAGCAGAGTCACGGGAGCATTCTACGAGCAGTACTTC.

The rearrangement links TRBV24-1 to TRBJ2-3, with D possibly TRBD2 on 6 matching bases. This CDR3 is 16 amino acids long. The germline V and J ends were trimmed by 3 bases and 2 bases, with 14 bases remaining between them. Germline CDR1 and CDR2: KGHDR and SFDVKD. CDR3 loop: CATSDPQAGNTDTQYF. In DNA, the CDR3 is TGTGCCACCAGTGATCCCCAGGCGGGGAACACAGATACGCAGTATTTT.

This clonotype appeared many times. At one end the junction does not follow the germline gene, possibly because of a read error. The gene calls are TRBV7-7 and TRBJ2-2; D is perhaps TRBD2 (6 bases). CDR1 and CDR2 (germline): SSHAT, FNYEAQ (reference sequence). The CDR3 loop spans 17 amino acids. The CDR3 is CASSLGAAGIDPGELFF. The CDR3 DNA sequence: TGTGCTAGCAGCTTAGGTGCGGCGGGGATCGATCCCGGGGAGCTGTTTTTT.

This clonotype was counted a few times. CDR3 nucleotide sequence: TGTGCCAGCAGCCAAGATGGTAGCGGGTCCTACAATGAGCAGTTCTTC. Translated, it gives CASSQDGSGSYNEQFF. The chain uses TRBV14 and TRBJ2-1, with 7 bases that match TRBD2. V gave up 0 bases and J gave up 1 base; unmatched junction bases: 3. The germline V gene encodes CDR1 SGHDN and CDR2 FVKESK. This CDR3 is 16 amino acids long.

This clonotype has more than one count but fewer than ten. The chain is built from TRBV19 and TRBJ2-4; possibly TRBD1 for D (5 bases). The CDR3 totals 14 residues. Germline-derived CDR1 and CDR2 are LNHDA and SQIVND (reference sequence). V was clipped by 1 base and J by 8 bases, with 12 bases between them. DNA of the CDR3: TGTGCCAGTAGTATAGCGGCAGGGTCAGACATTCAGTACTTC. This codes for CASSIAAGSDIQYF. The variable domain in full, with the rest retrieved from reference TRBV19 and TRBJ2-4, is DGGITQSPKYLFRKEGQNVTLSCEQNLNHDAMYWYRQDPGQGLRLIYYSQIVNDFQKGDIAEGYSVSREKKESFPLTVTSAQKNPTAFYLCASSIAAGSDIQYFGAGTRLSVL.